The 7 T cell receptor beta chains in this list originate from one sample, sequenced in a study of OX40 agonist ivuxolimab in advanced cancers. Sequenced by immunoSEQ multiplex PCR; TCRdb stores in-frame clones only, minus some. In the table there are tens of thousands of clones, more than 85% of which are singletons. The input for sequencing was CD4+ or CD8+ T cells sorted from blood, taken in a trial of the OX40 agonist ivuxolimab. Every receptor here comes from an adult with an advanced solid tumor such as melanoma, head and neck, liver or kidney cancer.

The chain couples TRBV2 to TRBJ2-3; D may be TRBD2 (7 bases). Trimming took 8 bases from V and 9 from J, leaving 12 bases between them. Germline CDR1 and CDR2: SNHLY and FYNNEI. This CDR3 spans 11 amino acids. The CDR3 sequence: CASWGRGTQYF. The CDR3 coding sequence is TGTGCCAGCTGGGGGCGGGGGACGCAGTATTTT.

This chain joins TRBV18 and TRBJ2-7; D gene ambiguous. The germline V gene encodes CDR1 KGHSH and CDR2 LQKENI. The CDR3 contains 13 residues. The V end lost 2 bases, the J end lost 3 bases, and 8 bases lay between the germline ends. CDR3 sequence (DNA): TGTGCCAGCTCACCAATTAACATCTACGAGCAGTACTTC. Its protein product is CASSPINIYEQYF.

This sequence joins TRBV19 and TRBJ2-1, with 8 bases matching TRBD2. Germline CDR1 reads LNHDA; CDR2 reads SQIVND (reference sequence). Trimming cost V 6 bases and J 0 bases; bases outside gene matches: 4. The CDR3 has 15 residues. This CDR3 is CASRSGGSSYNEQFF. CDR3 coding DNA: TGTGCCAGTAGGAGCGGGGGTAGCTCCTACAATGAGCAGTTCTTC. The full variable domain, completed using reference TRBV19 and TRBJ2-1, is DGGITQSPKYLFRKEGQNVTLSCEQNLNHDAMYWYRQDPGQGLRLIYYSQIVNDFQKGDIAEGYSVSREKKESFPLTVTSAQKNPTAFYLCASRSGGSSYNEQFFGPGTRLTVL.

The CDR3: CASSPPTASRAYNEQFF. CDR3 sequence (DNA): TGTGCCAGCAGCCCCCCCACCGCGAGTCGAGCCTACAATGAGCAGTTCTTC. This rearrangement joins TRBV28 to TRBJ2-1; D is undetermined. V lost 6 bases, J lost 2 bases, and 20 bases lay in between. This CDR3 has 17 residues. CDR1 and CDR2 from the germline V gene are MDHEN and SYDVKM. Full variable domain (rest looked up from reference TRBV28 and TRBJ2-1): DVKVTQSSRYLVKRTGEKVFLECVQDMDHENMFWYRQDPGLGLRLIYFSYDVKMKEKGDIPEGYSVSREKKERFSLILESASTNQTSMYLCASSPPTASRAYNEQFFGPGTRLTVL.

This clone has only a few counts. The chain uses TRBV28 and TRBJ1-1; TRBD1 matches at 10 bases. Germline V CDR1 and CDR2: MDHEN, SYDVKM. The CDR3 totals 15 residues. After removal of 10 bases from V and 0 bases from J, the junction contained 8 bases not matched to a gene. In nucleotides, the CDR3 is TGTGCCACAGACAGGGGGCGCGGGATGAACACTGAAGCTTTCTTT. Translated: CATDRGRGMNTEAFF.

This chain joins TRBV6-5 and TRBJ2-4; D is possibly TRBD1 (7 bases). This CDR3 is built from 13 residues. Trimming pared 5 bases from V and 7 bases from J, leaving 12 bases between. Per the germline V gene, CDR1 is MNHEY and CDR2 is SVGAGI. CDR3 nucleotide sequence: TGTGCCAGCAGTCTACAGGGGAGGAACATTCAGTACTTC. Translating it yields CASSLQGRNIQYF.

The chain recombines TRBV11-2 with TRBJ2-5; 11 nucleotides align to TRBD2. The germline gives CDR1 SGHAT, CDR2 FQNNGV. The CDR3 has 16 amino acids. V was pared by 1 base and J by 5 bases, with 6 bases of the junction left unmatched. CDR3 sequence: CASSLGVAGGVETQYF. For the CDR3, the DNA is TGTGCCAGCAGCTTAGGTGTAGCGGGAGGGGTGGAGACCCAGTACTTC.